The clone carrying this T cell receptor beta chain was seen more than once but under ten times. Its antigen remains unidentified. This sample is part of a study of CD8 T cells in ankylosing spondylitis. V lost 6 bases, J lost 0 bases, and 12 bases lay in between. Germline V gene lookup returns CDR1 DFQATT and CDR2 SNEGSKA (reference sequence). The CDR3 runs 14 residues. Study results and limitations: CD8+ by phenotype, disease-linked clones were relatively rare in peripheral blood.

TCRdb reprocessed the 5' RACE reads with MiXCR, giving one entry per CDR3 protein. The repertoire holds about 64,000 distinct CDR3 sequences, with 6.2% as singletons. The V gene is TRBV20-1, the J gene TRBJ2-1; the D is unclear. The origin of this receptor is a male donor with ankylosing spondylitis. Sequenced material: synovial fluid, either unsorted or a sorted T cell fraction (not recorded which). CDR3 protein: CSACPPSSYNEQFF. The CDR3 DNA reads TGCAGTGCCTGCCCGCCTAGCTCCTACAATGAGCAGTTCTTC.